The 8 T cell receptor beta chains reported below all come from one sample, sequenced in a study of blood T cell repertoires in COVID-19. Sequencing was performed with immunoSEQ multiplex PCR; in TCRdb, only in-frame clones are kept and a portion is missing. The sample shows 150,000 to 200,000 clones, 78% of them seen only once. The sequenced sample was peripheral blood. The source of these receptors is a woman older than 75 with acute or convalescent COVID-19.

This clone was seen a handful of times. The rearrangement links TRBV7-8 to TRBJ2-7; maybe TRBD1 (6 bases). V was cut by 5 bases and J by 0 bases, with 11 bases left in between. The CDR3 totals 14 residues. CDR1 and CDR2 (germline): SGHVS, FQNEAQ. The CDR3 region is CASSVRDTSYEQYF. The CDR3 bases are TGTGCCAGCAGCGTGAGGGACACCTCCTACGAGCAGTACTTC.

The J gene is TRBJ1-3, the V gene TRBV7-2, with TRBD1 identical over 9 bases. The junction had 3 bases not matched to a gene; V was cut back by 4 bases and J by 2 bases. CDR3 length equals 15 residues. Germline CDR1 SGHTA, CDR2 FQGNSA. CDR3 amino acids: CASSWGQGAGNTIYF. CDR3 in DNA: TGTGCCAGCAGCTGGGGACAGGGTGCTGGAAACACCATATATTTT.

V usage is TRBV2 and J usage is TRBJ2-7; 10 positions agree with TRBD2. This CDR3 is built from 14 residues. After removal of 3 bases from V and 4 bases from J, the junction contained 3 bases not matched to a gene. The germline V gene has CDR1 SNHLY and CDR2 FYNNEI. The CDR3 region has the DNA TGTGCCAGCAGTGACGCTAGCGGGAGTTACGAGCAGTACTTC. Protein product: CASSDASGSYEQYF. The variable domain in full, completed from reference TRBV2 and TRBJ2-7, reads EPEVTQTPSHQVTQMGQEVILRCVPISNHLYFYWYRQILGQKVEFLVSFYNNEISEKSEIFDDQFSVERPDGSNFTLKIRSTKLEDSAMYFCASSDASGSYEQYFGPGTRLTVT.

The V gene is TRBV6-6, the J gene TRBJ1-4; 12 bases map to TRBD1. V lost 4 bases to trimming and J lost 13 bases; unmatched junction nucleotides: 7. The CDR3 runs to 14 residues. Per germline, CDR1 MNHNY and CDR2 SVGAGI (reference sequence). CDR3 bases: TGTGCCAGCAGTTCCCGGGACAGGGGGCAGGGACTGTTTTTT. This sequence encodes CASSSRDRGQGLFF.

CDR3 nucleotide sequence: TGTGCCAGCAGCCCACGGACAGGGATCACAGATACGCAGTATTTT. It yields the protein CASSPRTGITDTQYF. The J gene is TRBJ2-3, the V gene TRBV11-2; 8 bases are shared with TRBD1. This CDR3 is built from 15 residues. Germline CDR1 and CDR2: SGHAT and FQNNGV. V was pared by 5 bases and J by 2 bases, with 6 bases of the junction left unmatched.

The sample holds a few counts of this clone. The chain carries TRBV12-3 or TRBV12-4 and TRBJ1-6; tentative D call: TRBD1 (6 bases). The CDR3 is 13 amino acids. Between the trimmed V and J ends, which lost 6 bases and 11 bases, there was a span of 14 bases. Here the CDR3 reads CASRMDSTAPLHF. DNA of the CDR3: TGTGCCAGCAGAATGGACAGTACGGCACCCCTCCACTTT.

The J gene is TRBJ2-1, the V gene TRBV15; 9 bases match TRBD2. CDR1 and CDR2 from the germline V gene are LNHNV and YYDKDF (reference sequence). The CDR3 runs to 14 residues. With V trimmed by 7 bases and J by 8 bases, 9 bases remained unmatched. The DNA of the CDR3 is TGTGCCACCAAAGCGGGGGGCCTTAGGGATGAGCAGTTCTTC. It codes for CATKAGGLRDEQFF.

The chain uses TRBV6-5 and TRBJ1-5, with 8 bases matching TRBD1. Germline trimming cut 4 bases from V and 6 bases from J; bases unmatched to any gene: 5. The V gene's germline CDR1 is MNHEY and CDR2 SVGAGI. The CDR3 contains 14 residues. The CDR3 bases are TGTGCCAGCAGTTTTACCGGACAGGGTCAGCCCCAGCATTTT. It yields the protein CASSFTGQGQPQHF.